This TCR beta chain stems from a study of blood T cell repertoires in COVID-19. On the study more broadly: Material from acute and convalescent COVID-19 was sourced from the United States, Italy and Spain. PBMCs, B-cell-depleted T cells, or T cells were the source of the cDNA or gDNA that made up the material.

In the authors' methods: Estimation of nucleated cell counts was performed using reference gene primer amplification. The protocol was immunoSEQ multiplex PCR, while the TCRdb copy is restricted to in-frame clones and leaves out a portion. V and J calls and clone size are copied from that table; D and trimming were computed from the DNA. The sample carries 200,000 to 250,000 clones, about nine tenths recorded once. CDR3 size: 16 residues. V lost 3 bases and J lost 0, with 15 bases in between. CDR1 and CDR2 (germline): LGHNA, YNFKEQ. The chain links TRBV4-2 to TRBJ2-7; weak D call: TRBD2 (6 bases). The sample comprised peripheral blood. This clonotype originated in a woman aged 55-69 years with acute or convalescent COVID-19. The CDR3 region is CASSQSSGSFSYEQYF. CDR3 nucleotides: TGTGCCAGCAGCCAGTCCTCCGGGAGTTTCTCCTACGAGCAGTACTTC.